Below, one T cell receptor beta chain is given with its context. The record originates from a study of blood T cell repertoires in COVID-19. Overall study context: Italy, Spain and the United States were the sources of the convalescent and acute COVID-19 samples. The analysed material was cDNA or gDNA that came from T cells, B-cell-depleted T cells, or PBMCs.

The V and J ends lost 7 bases and 0 bases respectively, with 13 bases between them. The CDR3 is made up of 15 amino acids. Germline CDR1 is MNHEY and CDR2 is SVGAGI. Method: immunoSEQ multiplex PCR; TCRdb's copy keeps in-frame clones and lacks some. The data show about 76,000 clones, with approximately 78% seen just once and around 15% held by the top ten. The V gene is TRBV6-5, the J gene TRBJ1-3; TRBD1 might be the D (6 bases). This clonotype originated in a human donor in a cohort sampled during active COVID-19. The specimen was peripheral blood. The CDR3: CASTMDSRSGNTIYF. Here the CDR3 DNA reads TGTGCCAGCACCATGGACAGTCGCTCTGGAAACACCATATATTTT.